This TCR beta chain emerged from a study of blood T cells in healthy people across ages. Broader study findings: In older individuals, TCR beta diversity per million T cells was lower, falling roughly linearly with age.

Trimming cost V 6 bases and J 4 bases, with 19 bases left between them. There are 15 residues in the CDR3. Germline V CDR1 and CDR2: MNHEY, SVGEGT. The people who gave samples were healthy Caucasians from Russia, aged about 6 to 95. Researchers isolated at least 7 million PBMCs per sample. This clonotype was seen at least ten times. Its antigen is as yet unknown. Alongside a J-beta primer mix, a sample-barcoded 5' primer served in a second PCR lasting about 7 to 11 cycles. MiXCR, applied by TCRdb to the 5' RACE reads, yields one record per CDR3 protein. The sample yields some 790,000 distinct CDR3 sequences, more than 25% seen once.

Sequenced sample: blood. The V call is TRBV6-2 or TRBV6-3, the J call TRBJ2-7; D may be TRBD1 (5 bases). The clonotype was recovered from an elderly woman in good health. For the CDR3, the DNA is TGTGCCAGCAGGCGACAGAGCCATGGGGTATACGAGCAGTACTTC. Translation: CASRRQSHGVYEQYF.